A single sample gave rise to the 29 T cell receptor beta chains below, sequenced in a study of T cells in women clearing cervical HPV infection. Clones were sequenced by immunoSEQ multiplex PCR, and TCRdb holds only the in-frame ones, with some missing. Reported are approximately 31,000 clones; the ten largest clones contain more than 6%. Sequenced input: blood buffy coat. The source of these receptors is a woman between 18 and 69 years old with a cervical HPV16 infection that either progressed to CIN3+ or cleared (not recorded which).

About this clone: The DNA ends 3 residues before the CDR3 does, and the rest of the CDR3 is filled in from the germline J gene. This chain connects TRBV2 to TRBJ2-2, with 11 bases aligning to TRBD2. Germline V gene data show CDR1 as SNHLY and CDR2 as FYNNEI. The CDR3 is 16 residues long. V lost 6 bases and J lost 0; bases outside the gene matches: 3. This CDR3 is CASRYSGGANTGELFF. The sequenced CDR3 bases are TGTGCCAGCAGATATAGCGGGGGGGCGAACACCGGGGAG.

In the case of this clone: The read ends 3 residues before the CDR3 terminus; that terminus is restored from the germline J gene. This chain joins TRBV18 and TRBJ2-6; weak D call: TRBD2 (7 bases). Trimming shortened V by 2 bases and J by 1 base, and 15 bases separated the two germline ends. This CDR3 has 18 residues. Germline values: CDR1 KGHSH, CDR2 LQKENI. The CDR3 loop is CASSPSPGEGSGANVLTF. The CDR3 DNA, read in part, is TGTGCCAGCTCACCAAGCCCAGGGGAGGGATCTGGGGCCAACGTC.

Details on this clone: The read gets to within 3 residues of the CDR3 end, and the germline J gene fills in the rest. The rearrangement joins TRBV27 to TRBJ2-7, with 8 bases identical to TRBD1. Germline CDR1 MNHEY, CDR2 SMNVEV (reference sequence). This CDR3 comprises 14 residues. V lost 8 bases to trimming and J lost 3 bases; unmatched junction nucleotides: 9. Partial CDR3 DNA: TGTGCCAGCCTTCCCTCAGGGGGCCTCTACGAG. Amino acid sequence: CASLPSGGLYE. The CDR3 reads in full as CASLPSGGLYEQYF.

In regard to this clone: The read halts 3 residues ahead of the CDR3 end, with the missing end drawn from the germline J gene. The rearrangement joins TRBV6-2 or TRBV6-3 to TRBJ2-7, with 10 nucleotides matching TRBD2. This CDR3 contains 15 residues. Germline V gene lookup returns CDR1 MNHEY and CDR2 SVGEGT. Trimming cost V 7 bases and J 2 bases; bases outside gene matches: 8. The sequenced part of the CDR3 DNA is TGTGCCAGCACCGACCTAGCGGGAGACCCCTACGAG. This codes for CASTDLAGDPYE. In full, the CDR3 is CASTDLAGDPYEQYF.

On this clone: The read terminates 3 residues ahead of where the CDR3 ends, so the germline J gene completes it. The chain is built from TRBV5-1 and TRBJ2-7; maybe TRBD2 (6 bases). The CDR3 covers 16 residues. CDR1 and CDR2 (germline): SGHRS, YFSETQ. The germline V and J ends were trimmed by 3 bases and 3 bases, with 19 bases remaining between them. CDR3 residues: CASSWAGLGGNYEQYF. Incomplete CDR3 DNA: TGCGCCAGCAGCTGGGCGGGGTTAGGTGGTAACTACGAG.

In the case of this clone: Sequencing ends 3 residues short of the CDR3 end; the germline J gene provides the rest. The V gene is TRBV2, the J gene TRBJ2-7, with TRBD2 matching 7 bases. Germline-derived CDR1 and CDR2 are SNHLY and FYNNEI. This CDR3 contains 15 residues. V trimming: 6 bases; J trimming: 5 bases; junction bases outside the gene matches: 13. CDR3 sequence: CASRVPSGLVDEQYF. The sequenced CDR3 bases are TGTGCCAGCAGAGTCCCTTCTGGACTAGTTGACGAG.

About this clone: The missing CDR3 end, 3 residues past where the read stops, is filled in from the germline J gene. J is TRBJ1-4 and V is TRBV11-2; no firm D call. There are 14 residues in the CDR3. From germline, CDR1 is SGHAT and CDR2 FQNNGV. V lost 4 bases and J 4 bases, leaving 10 bases between the germline ends. Partial CDR3 DNA: TGTGCCAGCAGCTCGGGTCCTGGTAATGAAAAA. Protein sequence: CASSSGPGNEK. The CDR3 in its entirety is CASSSGPGNEKLFF.

Concerning this clone: With the read ending 3 residues before the CDR3 end, the germline J gene is used to fill in that end. J is TRBJ1-2 and V is TRBV7-6, with D unresolved. Germline CDR1 SGHVS, CDR2 FNYEAQ. The CDR3 has 17 residues. CDR3: CASSLSTSGPSTDTYTF. The CDR3 DNA, read in part, is TGTGCCAGCAGCTTAAGCACTAGCGGGCCTAGCACAGATACC.

As for this clone: The sequenced fragment ends 3 residues before the CDR3 boundary, so the rest is inferred from the germline J gene. The chain employs TRBV5-1 and TRBJ1-1, with a tentative D call TRBD1 (5 bases). V was cut by 3 bases and J by 0 bases, with 12 bases left in between. The CDR3 length is 15 residues. Germline V lookup: CDR1 SGHRS, CDR2 YFSETQ. The CDR3 loop reads CASSWGTSLNTEAFF. The CDR3 DNA, read in part, is TGCGCCAGCAGCTGGGGGACTTCTCTGAACACTGAA.

As concerns this clone: With the read ending 3 residues before the CDR3 end, the germline J gene is used to fill in that end. The rearrangement uses TRBV7-9 and TRBJ2-2; 9 nucleotides match TRBD1. The germline V gene has CDR1 SEHNR and CDR2 FQNEAQ (reference sequence). CDR3 length equals 15 residues. The DNA read from the CDR3 is TGTGCCAGCAGCCCGACAGGGGGTTCTAATGAAAAG. As protein: CASSPTGGSNEK. The entire CDR3 protein reads CASSPTGGSNEKLFF.

With respect to this clone: The CDR3 goes on 3 residues after the read ends, and that part is filled in from the germline J gene. The chain employs TRBV7-8 and TRBJ2-3, with 7 nucleotides matching TRBD1. This CDR3 region has 15 residues. CDR1 is SGHVS and CDR2 is FQNEAQ in the germline V gene. The V gene end was trimmed by 5 bases and the J gene end by 2 bases; junction bases not matched to a gene: 7. This CDR3 reads CASSRRDSSTDTQYF. The part of the CDR3 DNA that was read is TGTGCCAGCAGCCGCCGGGACAGTTCCACAGATACG. The full variable domain, in which reference TRBV7-8 and TRBJ2-3 provide the parts outside the CDR3, is GAGVSQSPRYKVAKRGQDVALRCDPISGHVSLFWYQQALGQGPEFLTYFQNEAQLDKSGLPSDRFFAERPEGSVSTLKIQRTQQEDSAVYLCASSRRDSSTDTQYFGPGTRLTVL.

Notes on this clone: The read gets to within 3 residues of the CDR3 end, and the germline J gene fills in the rest. The chain combines TRBV7-6 with TRBJ1-1; D is possibly TRBD1 (6 bases). The CDR3 spans 18 residues. Germline V gene lookup returns CDR1 SGHVS and CDR2 FNYEAQ. CDR3 region: CASSLVVAGAPSTDTAFF. The sequenced CDR3 bases are TGTGCCAGCAGCTTAGTGGTAGCGGGGGCCCCTAGCACAGATACG. Based on the CDR3 plus reference TRBV7-6 and TRBJ1-1, the full variable domain is GAGVSQSPRYKVTKRGQDVALRCDPISGHVSLYWYRQALGQGPEFLTYFNYEAQQDKSGLPNDRFSAERPEGSISTLTIQRTEQRDSAMYRCASSLVVAGAPSTDTAFFGQGTRLTVV.

As concerns this clone: The CDR3 is cut off 3 residues early in the read; its end comes from the germline J gene. The chain couples TRBV29-1 to TRBJ1-2; 11 nucleotides match TRBD1. Germline CDR1 SQVTM, CDR2 ANQGSEA. CDR3 length: 14 residues. This CDR3 reads CSVDETGTGGGYTF. The CDR3 bases that were read are TGCAGCGTTGATGAGACCGGGACAGGGGGGGGC.

Comments on this clone: The CDR3 end lies 3 residues beyond the end of the read and is filled in from the germline J gene. The rearrangement links TRBV2 to TRBJ1-2, with D perhaps TRBD1 (6 bases). CDR1 and CDR2 from the germline V gene are SNHLY and FYNNEI. This CDR3 has 16 residues. CDR3 amino acids: CASSGGLAGTYNDYTF. The sequenced CDR3 bases are TGTGCCAGCAGTGGGGGGCTAGCGGGGACCTACAATGAC.

Remarks on this clone: The read terminates 3 residues before the CDR3 end, so the remaining end is supplied by the germline J gene. The gene calls are TRBV7-9 and TRBJ1-2; TRBD1 is a possible D gene (5 bases). CDR1 SEHNR and CDR2 FQNEAQ come from the germline V gene (reference sequence). CDR3 length: 11 residues. CDR3 protein: CASSLGQLYTF. The sequenced CDR3 bases are TGTGCCAGCAGCTTAGGACAGCTC.

Note on this clone: The read gets to within 3 residues of the CDR3 end, and the germline J gene fills in the rest. The chain uses TRBV6-1 and TRBJ2-4, with TRBD1 matching 7 bases. From germline, CDR1 is MNHNS and CDR2 SASEGT. The CDR3 consists of 16 residues. The CDR3 region is CASSEAQGVRNQPQYF. The covered CDR3 bases are TGTGCCAGCAGTGAAGCGCAGGGGGTCAGAAATCAGCCT.

Comment on this clone: The read finishes 3 residues shy of the CDR3 end, and the germline J gene is used to complete it. The rearrangement uses TRBV7-8 and TRBJ1-1, with TRBD1 matching 9 bases. The germline gives CDR1 SGHVS, CDR2 FQNEAQ. The CDR3 totals 18 residues. V lost 3 bases and J lost 5; bases outside the gene matches: 16. The part of the CDR3 DNA that was read is TGTGCCAGCAGCTTGCCCCCACTCAACAGGGGGCGTAGGACTGAA. Translated, it gives CASSLPPLNRGRRTE. The full CDR3 sequence reads CASSLPPLNRGRRTEAFF.

Turning to this clone: Mismatch with germline at one junction end may stem from a read error. The read stops 3 residues short of the end of the CDR3; the missing end is completed from the germline J gene. The J gene is TRBJ2-7, the V gene TRBV4-2; possible D gene TRBD2, 5 bases. Germline V gene lookup returns CDR1 LGHNA and CDR2 YNFKEQ. The CDR3 loop spans 15 amino acids. The CDR3 spells CASSQGRGRFYEQYF. The covered CDR3 bases are TGCGCCAGCAGCCAAGGCCGGGGAAGATTCTACGAG.

With respect to this clone: The sequenced fragment ends 3 residues before the CDR3 boundary, so the rest is inferred from the germline J gene. This chain joins TRBV2 and TRBJ1-5, with TRBD1 identical over 8 bases. V shed 6 bases and J 0 bases; nucleotides not matched to a gene: 4. Germline V gives CDR1 SNHLY, CDR2 FYNNEI. The CDR3 length is 15 residues. The sequenced CDR3 bases are TGTGCCAGCAGCTCAGGGGGCTATAGCAATCAGCCC. It specifies CASSSGGYSNQP. The entire CDR3 sequence reads CASSSGGYSNQPQHF.

For this clone: The read terminates 3 residues ahead of where the CDR3 ends, so the germline J gene completes it. V is TRBV18 and J is TRBJ2-4; D uncertain. The germline CDR1 and CDR2 sequences are KGHSH and LQKENI. This CDR3 comprises 14 residues. Partial CDR3 DNA: TGTGCCAGCTCACCACCAACAGTTCTCTATGGT. It codes for CASSPPTVLYG. The entire CDR3 sequence reads CASSPPTVLYGQYF.

Details on this clone: Read data end 3 residues before the CDR3 end; the end is taken from the germline J gene. This chain joins TRBV19 and TRBJ2-7; TRBD1 matches at 8 bases. With V trimmed by 4 bases and J by 5 bases, 10 bases remained unmatched. This CDR3 spans 15 amino acids. Germline V gene sequence: CDR1 LNHDA, CDR2 SQIVND (reference sequence). Partial CDR3 DNA: TGTGCCAGTAGTAGAGACAGGGGCGGTAGAAACGAG. This sequence encodes CASSRDRGGRNE. The complete CDR3 sequence is CASSRDRGGRNEQYF.

A note on this clone: Read sequence stops 3 residues before the CDR3 end, and the germline J gene provides the missing end. V usage is TRBV5-8 and J usage is TRBJ2-7; possible D gene TRBD2, 6 bases. Germline lookup yields CDR1 SGHTS and CDR2 YDEGEE. The V end lost 4 bases, the J end lost 1 base, and 15 bases lay between the germline ends. This CDR3 spans 15 amino acids. CDR3 region: CASSRTDYLSYEQYF. Incomplete CDR3 DNA: TGTGCCAGCAGCCGGACGGACTACCTATCCTACGAG. The variable domain in full, completed from reference TRBV5-8 and TRBJ2-7, reads EAGVTQSPTHLIKTRGQQATLRCSPISGHTSVYWYQQALGLGLQFLLWYDEGEERNRGNFPPRFSGRQFPNYSSELNVNALELEDSALYLCASSRTDYLSYEQYFGPGTRLTVT.

In regard to this clone: The observed sequence ends 3 residues before the CDR3 terminus, with the missing tail filled in from the germline J gene. The genes are TRBV19 and TRBJ2-3; 7 bases map to TRBD1. The junction had 6 bases not matched to a gene; V was cut back by 3 bases and J by 6 bases. CDR3 length: 14 residues. CDR1 and CDR2 from the germline V gene are LNHDA and SQIVND (reference sequence). CDR3: CASSIIIQGDTQYF. The part of the CDR3 DNA that was read is TGTGCCAGTAGTATTATTATACAGGGGGATACG.

About this clone itself: The read halts 3 residues ahead of the CDR3 end, with the missing end drawn from the germline J gene. The chain recombines TRBV12-3 or TRBV12-4 with TRBJ2-5; TRBD1 matches at 7 bases. The length of the CDR3 is 15 residues. J gave up 0 bases and V 7 bases, and 8 bases lay outside the gene matches. The CDR3 reads CASTESTGYQETQYF. The sequenced part of the CDR3 DNA is TGTGCCAGCACCGAATCGACAGGGTACCAAGAGACC.

The part of the CDR3 DNA that was read is TGTGCCTGGACGTGGTATCAGGGGGGAAAGGCTGAA. Translated: CAWTWYQGGKAE. Given in full, the CDR3 is CAWTWYQGGKAEAFF. The rearrangement links TRBV30 to TRBJ1-1, with TRBD1 matching over 7 bases. The read finishes 3 residues shy of the CDR3 end, and the germline J gene is used to complete it. The length of the CDR3 is 15 residues. The germline V gene has CDR1 GTSNPN and CDR2 SVGIG (reference sequence). V lost 4 bases and J lost 6; bases outside the gene matches: 14.

A remark on this clone: The CDR3 end lies 3 residues beyond the end of the read and is filled in from the germline J gene. V gene TRBV6-2 or TRBV6-3 combines with J gene TRBJ2-3; 12 bases align to TRBD2. CDR1 MNHEY and CDR2 SVGEGT come from the germline V gene. CDR3 length: 16 residues. J gave up 4 bases and V 2 bases, and 4 bases lay outside the gene matches. Incomplete CDR3 DNA: TGTGCCAGCAGTTACAGACTAGCGGGAGATCCAGATACG. It translates to CASSYRLAGDPDT. The whole CDR3 protein reads CASSYRLAGDPDTQYF.

To note about this clone: The read ends 3 residues early relative to the CDR3; the germline J gene fills the gap. V usage is TRBV6-2 or TRBV6-3 and J usage is TRBJ2-2; 8 bases agree with TRBD1. Germline-derived CDR1 and CDR2 are MNHEY and SVGEGT. This CDR3 is built from 15 residues. The sequenced CDR3 bases are TGTGCCAGCAGCAAATCCACAGGGGGAGGTGAAAAG. As protein: CASSKSTGGGEK. The whole CDR3 is CASSKSTGGGEKLFF.

With respect to this clone: The sequence runs out 3 residues before the end of the CDR3; the remainder is reconstructed from the germline J gene. The chain joins TRBV6-2 or TRBV6-3 to TRBJ2-3; 10 bases line up with TRBD2. The germline V gene encodes CDR1 MNHEY and CDR2 SVGEGT. This CDR3 spans 16 amino acids. Incomplete CDR3 DNA: TGTGCCAGCAGTTTTTTAGCGGGAGGACCACAAGAGACG. Amino acids: CASSFLAGGPQET. The entire CDR3 reads CASSFLAGGPQETQYF.

For this clone: The CDR3 end is not reached by the read, which stops 3 residues before it; the germline J gene fills it in. The chain combines TRBV14 with TRBJ2-1; TRBD2 is a possible D gene (6 bases). The CDR3 is made up of 15 amino acids. V was trimmed by 7 bases and J by 2 bases, leaving 15 bases between them. Per the germline V gene, CDR1 is SGHDN and CDR2 is FVKESK. Incomplete CDR3 DNA: TGTGCCAGCACCCCGGTTGGGGGGACCTACAATGAG. Amino acids: CASTPVGGTYNE. The complete CDR3 reads CASTPVGGTYNEQFF.